This T cell receptor (beta chain) is drawn from a study of regulatory T cells in long-lasting Graves disease. This clonotype was seen ten or more times. One end of the junction varies from germline; a read error may be responsible. Time point reported: newly diagnosed GD, antithyroid drugs for less than 3 months. RNA from PBMCs was the source of the TCR library. CDR3-region Arm-PCR and iRepertoire HTBI primers produced the TCR beta libraries. TCRdb reprocessed the multiplex PCR reads with MiXCR, giving one entry per CDR3 protein. Among more than 300,000 distinct CDR3 sequences listed, about 11% were seen once. The same sample was also studied in work on T cells in Graves' hyperthyroidism and ophthalmopathy.

The specimen comprised peripheral blood mononuclear cells (PBMCs), sampled at new diagnosis, from a patient treated with antithyroid drugs. The sequence derives from a woman between 18 and 30 years old with Graves disease.

The CDR3 nucleotides are TGTGCCAGCAGCCCGACAGGATCAACTAATGAAAAACTGTTTTTT. It encodes CASSPTGSTNEKLFF. The chain is built from TRBV5-1 and TRBJ1-4; possible D gene TRBD1, 6 bases. The CDR3 consists of 15 residues. Germline lookup yields CDR1 SGHRS and CDR2 YFSETQ.